Following are 21 T cell receptor beta chains from one sample sequenced in a study of early T cells in non-severe SARS-CoV-2 infection. TCRdb itself ran the 5' RACE reads through MiXCR, one entry per CDR3 protein. The data contain some 36,000 distinct CDR3 sequences, roughly 6.8% of them singletons. This sample comprised whole blood, obtained at baseline. The receptors were sampled from an adult who was a healthcare worker with PCR-confirmed SARS-CoV-2 infection or an uninfected control (not recorded which).

This clonotype was seen a handful of times. The chain combines TRBV12-3 or TRBV12-4 with TRBJ2-2; D remains ambiguous. The length of the CDR3 is 13 residues. Trimming left V 5 bases short and J 6 bases short, with 10 bases between. The CDR3 nucleotides read TGTGCCAGCAGTGATTCCTCCGCCGGGGAGCTGTTTTTT. This gives the protein CASSDSSAGELFF.

This chain connects TRBV29-1 to TRBJ1-1; TRBD1 is a possible D gene (5 bases). Germline CDR1 reads SQVTM; CDR2 reads ANQGSEA. The CDR3 spans 14 residues. V lost 4 bases and J lost 1, with 13 bases in between. This CDR3 is CSVGGGGANTEAFF. DNA of the CDR3: TGCAGCGTTGGGGGAGGCGGGGCGAACACTGAAGCTTTCTTT.

This clonotype was observed a few times. This chain uses TRBV20-1 with TRBJ1-4, with 8 bases matching TRBD1. The CDR3 totals 14 residues. V shed 3 bases and J 7 bases; nucleotides not matched to a gene: 7. Germline values: CDR1 DFQATT, CDR2 SNEGSKA (reference sequence). The CDR3 DNA reads as TGCAGTGCTAGGAGGACGGGACAGGTTGAAAAACTGTTTTTT. Its protein is CSARRTGQVEKLFF.

This rearrangement joins TRBV11-2 to TRBJ1-1, with D possibly matching TRBD1 (6 bases). The V and J ends lost 3 bases and 8 bases respectively, with 7 bases between them. The germline V gene has CDR1 SGHAT and CDR2 FQNNGV. The CDR3 length is 11 residues. This CDR3 reads CASSFDREAFF. The CDR3 nucleotides read TGTGCCAGCAGCTTTGACAGGGAAGCTTTCTTT.

This clonotype has a handful of counts. This chain uses TRBV5-1 with TRBJ1-4; the D is unclear. V was pared by 0 bases and J by 3 bases, with 9 bases between. The CDR3 has 15 residues. Germline V gene lookup returns CDR1 SGHRS and CDR2 YFSETQ. CDR3 sequence reads: CASSLDGNANEKLFF. The DNA for the CDR3 is TGCGCCAGCAGCTTGGACGGCAACGCTAATGAAAAACTGTTTTTT.

This clonotype was seen ten or more times. The chain links TRBV7-3 to TRBJ2-2, with 11 positions matching TRBD2. Germline V gene lookup returns CDR1 SGHTA and CDR2 FQGTGA. CDR3 length equals 16 residues. V lost 5 bases to trimming and J lost 4 bases; unmatched junction nucleotides: 6. CDR3 nucleotides: TGTGCCAGCAGCCCACGAGGGACTAGCGGCACCGGGGAGCTGTTTTTT. This sequence encodes CASSPRGTSGTGELFF.

This clonotype was recorded at least ten times. The chain joins TRBV4-1 to TRBJ1-3; D may be TRBD1 (5 bases). Trimming cost V 4 bases and J 4 bases, with 11 bases left between them. Germline values: CDR1 MGHRA, CDR2 YSYEKL. The CDR3 has 14 amino acids. DNA for the CDR3: TGCGCCAGCAGCCGACAGACAGCGGGAAACACCATATATTTT. It translates to CASSRQTAGNTIYF.

About this clonotype: At one end, the junction sequence differs from germline, possibly due to a read error. The rearrangement links TRBV7-6 to TRBJ2-1; TRBD1 agrees at 7 bases. CDR1 and CDR2 from the germline V gene are SGHVS and FNYEAQ. CDR3 size: 16 residues. CDR3 amino acids: CASTLSLGGYYNEQFF. The CDR3 bases are TGTGCCAGCACCTTAAGTTTAGGGGGCTACTACAATGAGCAGTTCTTC. Supplemented by reference TRBV7-6 and TRBJ2-1, the full variable domain reads GAGVSQSPRYKVTKRGQDVALRCDPISGHVSLYWYRQALGQGPEFLTYFNYEAQQDKSGLPNDRFSAERPEGSISTLTIQRTEQRDSAMYRCASTLSLGGYYNEQFFGPGTRLTVL.

As regards this clonotype: Germline and junction disagree at one end, which may indicate a read error. J is TRBJ1-6 and V is TRBV18, with 8 bases matching TRBD1. The CDR3 covers 15 residues. Germline V gene sequence: CDR1 KGHSH, CDR2 LQKENI. This CDR3 reads CASSLRDRNNSALHF. The CDR3 DNA follows: TGTGCCAGCTCACTCCGGGACAGGAATAATTCAGCCCTCCACTTT.

This clonotype occurred a few times. The J gene is TRBJ2-1, the V gene TRBV15; a weak D match, TRBD2 (6 bases). Germline V gene sequence: CDR1 LNHNV, CDR2 YYDKDF (reference sequence). The V end lost 1 base, the J end lost 8 bases, and 15 bases lay between the germline ends. This CDR3 is built from 15 residues. CDR3 protein: CATSRGRWRDDEQFF. CDR3 DNA sequence: TGTGCCACCAGCAGAGGGAGATGGCGGGACGATGAGCAGTTCTTC.

This clonotype was seen at least ten times. The chain uses TRBV9 and TRBJ1-2; D not certain. V dropped 0 bases and J dropped 8 bases, with 17 bases sitting between them. CDR3 length equals 15 residues. Germline V lookup: CDR1 SGDLS, CDR2 YYNGEE. The CDR3 loop reads CASSVEVRGGDGYTF. The CDR3 bases are TGTGCCAGCAGCGTAGAAGTTCGAGGCGGTGACGGCTACACCTTC.

The rearrangement joins TRBV4-1 to TRBJ2-7; weak D call: TRBD1 (6 bases). Trimming removed 3 bases at V and 0 bases at J, with 15 bases between. The germline V gene has CDR1 MGHRA and CDR2 YSYEKL. This CDR3 contains 16 residues. For the CDR3, the DNA is TGCGCCAGCAGCCATGACAGACAGGCCAGCTCCTACGAGCAGTACTTC. It yields the protein CASSHDRQASSYEQYF.

This clonotype has only a few counts. CDR3 amino acids: CASSLRDRAFGETQYF. The CDR3 region has the DNA TGTGCCAGCAGCTTGAGAGACAGAGCCTTCGGAGAGACCCAGTACTTC. The chain employs TRBV5-6 and TRBJ2-5; D may be TRBD1 (5 bases). The V end was cut by 1 base, the J end by 4 bases, with 17 bases between. The germline V gene has CDR1 SGHDT and CDR2 YYEEEE. The CDR3 length is 16 residues.

In its sample, this clonotype was seen many times. V is TRBV6-6 and J is TRBJ1-4; 8 positions agree with TRBD1. CDR1 is MNHNY, CDR2 SVGAGI, per germline (reference sequence). V lost 7 bases, J lost 8 bases, and 15 bases stayed unmatched. The CDR3 loop spans 16 amino acids. The CDR3 loop reads CASTRPGTGLGEKLFF. As DNA, the CDR3 is TGTGCCAGCACCCGTCCCGGGACAGGTTTAGGAGAAAAACTGTTTTTT.

The sample holds a few counts of this clonotype. The chain joins TRBV7-9 to TRBJ2-7; 8 bases are a match to TRBD2. Germline CDR1 and CDR2: SEHNR and FQNEAQ (reference sequence). The V segment lost 6 bases and the J segment 7 bases; nucleotides outside the gene matches: 14. This CDR3 contains 15 residues. The CDR3 bases are TGTGCCAGCAGGAGGACGGGAGGGCCAGGATTTGAGCAGTACTTC. It specifies CASRRTGGPGFEQYF.

The rearrangement uses TRBV7-9 and TRBJ1-1; tentatively, D is TRBD1 (6 bases). This CDR3 has 14 residues. CDR1 is SEHNR, CDR2 FQNEAQ, per germline (reference sequence). Trimming removed 0 bases at V and 4 bases at J, with 9 bases between. The DNA of the CDR3 is TGTGCCAGCAGCTTAGCGGGGGCGGGCACTGAAGCTTTCTTT. This codes for CASSLAGAGTEAFF.

This clonotype was recorded many times. The genes are TRBV7-2 and TRBJ2-1, with TRBD2 matching over 10 bases. Germline CDR1 is SGHTA and CDR2 is FQGNSA. The CDR3 sequence is 15 residues long. V was pared by 2 bases and J by 6 bases, with 4 bases of the junction left unmatched. CDR3 sequence reads: CASSLFLAGVNEQFF. The CDR3 DNA reads as TGTGCCAGCAGCTTATTCCTAGCGGGAGTCAATGAGCAGTTCTTC.

V is TRBV20-1 and J is TRBJ2-5; 7 nucleotides match TRBD1. Germline values: CDR1 DFQATT, CDR2 SNEGSKA (reference sequence). Trimming at V came to 3 bases and at J to 2 bases, leaving 6 bases not matched to a gene. The CDR3 length is 14 residues. In DNA, the CDR3 is TGCAGTGCTAGCGACGACAGGGCTCAAGAGACCCAGTACTTC. Amino acid sequence: CSASDDRAQETQYF.

This clonotype was picked up many times. The V call is TRBV24-1, the J call TRBJ2-3; 11 bases map to TRBD2. Unmatched junction bases numbered 10, after V lost 9 bases and J lost 6 bases. CDR3 length: 15 residues. The germline CDR1 and CDR2 sequences are KGHDR and SFDVKD. The CDR3 loop reads CATGYLAGGTDTQYF. CDR3 DNA: TGTGCCACCGGATACCTAGCGGGAGGAACGGATACGCAGTATTTT.

This clonotype turned up a few times. The rearrangement uses TRBV30 and TRBJ2-1; TRBD1 matches 9 bases. J was trimmed by 6 bases and V by 3 bases; bases with no gene match: 15. Germline V gene lookup returns CDR1 GTSNPN and CDR2 SVGIG (reference sequence). This CDR3 region has 17 residues. As DNA, the CDR3 is TGTGCCTGGAGCACCCCCTCCGGGACAGGGTCCGGCAATGAGCAGTTCTTC. This encodes CAWSTPSGTGSGNEQFF.

This clonotype has a handful of counts. CDR3 loop: CASSPTRVYEQYF. DNA for the CDR3: TGTGCCAGCAGTCCCACCCGCGTTTACGAGCAGTACTTC. The rearrangement uses TRBV6-1 and TRBJ2-7, with D hard to call. Trimming cost V 5 bases and J 4 bases, with 12 bases left between them. Germline V gives CDR1 MNHNS, CDR2 SASEGT. The CDR3 totals 13 residues.